This TCR beta chain was found in a study of blood T cell repertoires in COVID-19. Background on the study: Donors in the United States, Italy and Spain gave samples during acute or convalescent COVID-19.

Germline assignment: CDR1 WSHSY and CDR2 SAAADI. The CDR3 consists of 11 residues. Trimming took 4 bases from V and 12 from J, leaving 12 bases between them. Original processing notes: From reference gene primer amplification, estimates of nucleated cell counts were derived. Measured with immunoSEQ multiplex PCR; TCRdb has only the in-frame clones, and not every one. V and J calls and clone size come straight from that table; D and trimming were deduced from the DNA. Of over 250,000 clones listed, approximately 91% are singletons. This clone was found once. This clonotype was obtained from a person between 18 and 30 years old with COVID-19, enrolled during active disease. The V and J genes are TRBV10-2 and TRBJ1-1; possible D gene TRBD1, 5 bases. The material sequenced was peripheral blood. CDR3 nucleotides: TGCGCCAGCAGTGGGGGCGGAGAAACTTTCTTT. This codes for CASSGGGETFF.